The 32 T cell receptor beta chains below were found in one sample sequenced in a study of beta chain features in type 1 diabetes (dated by TCRdb to the late 2010s). Receptors were amplified or captured by the immunoSEQ multiplex PCR assay. The High Capacity cDNA Reverse Transcription Kit was used to reverse transcribe all of the isolated RNA, meaning that expressed TCRB transcripts were what got sequenced. TCRdb took this table from immuneACCESS and kept in-frame rearrangements with V and J called. Such tables lack part of the clones; where checked against another copy, unresolved V genes explain under half of the gap, and the rest is unexplained. Counted in this sample were 900,000 or so clones; around a sixth of them appeared once. The ten most abundant clones make up around 0.02% of the sample. Sequences were obtained from naive CD4+ T cells from blood. The sample's cell subset or site, from its label and the paper: true naive CD4+ T cells. The receptors stem from a woman in her late teens or twenties in good health.

Comments on this clone: At one end, the junction sequence differs from germline, possibly due to a read error. CDR3 bases: TGTGCCAGCAGCTTAGGACCGGTCGGCAGGACAGCTCTCCAAATTTTC. It is translated as CASSLGPVGRTALQIF. V is TRBV11-2 and J is TRBJ2-7; D may be TRBD1 (6 bases). Per the germline V gene, CDR1 is SGHAT and CDR2 is FQNNGV. CDR3 length: 16 residues.

The chain is built from TRBV7-2 and TRBJ2-5, with D perhaps TRBD1 (5 bases). Germline V gene data show CDR1 as SGHTA and CDR2 as FQGNSA. V lost 2 bases, J lost 2 bases, and 15 bases lay in between. This CDR3 region has 16 residues. The CDR3 loop is CASSLFTSQGQETQYF. CDR3 DNA sequence: TGTGCCAGCAGCTTATTTACGTCGCAGGGACAAGAGACCCAGTACTTC.

This clone was counted only a few times. This chain connects TRBV7-9 to TRBJ2-1; 11 nucleotides align to TRBD2. The ends lost 3 bases at V and 4 bases at J; junction bases unmatched: 2. CDR1 and CDR2 from the germline V gene are SEHNR and FQNEAQ (reference sequence). The length of the CDR3 is 15 residues. The CDR3: CASSFRLAGYNEQFF. In DNA, the CDR3 is TGTGCCAGCAGCTTCAGACTAGCGGGGTACAATGAGCAGTTCTTC.

This clone was seen a handful of times. The chain couples TRBV6-5 to TRBJ2-2; no definite D call. The CDR3 length is 13 residues. Germline V CDR1 and CDR2: MNHEY, SVGAGI. The V end lost 2 bases, the J end lost 7 bases, and 8 bases lay between the germline ends. CDR3 sequence reads: CASSYIESGELFF. For the CDR3, the DNA is TGTGCCAGCAGTTACATAGAGAGCGGGGAGCTGTTTTTT.

The rearrangement joins TRBV11-1 to TRBJ2-1; D possibly corresponds to TRBD1 (6 bases). The CDR3 is made up of 16 amino acids. Germline V gene lookup returns CDR1 SGHAT and CDR2 FQDESV (reference sequence). V shed 5 bases and J shed 2 bases, with 16 bases lying between them. CDR3 loop: CASSRRTVGTYNEQFF. The DNA for the CDR3 is TGTGCCAGCAGCCGCCGGACAGTAGGAACCTACAATGAGCAGTTCTTC.

Here the CDR3 reads CASSLTTSENKQETQYF. CDR3 in DNA: TGTGCCAGCAGCCTGACTACTAGCGAGAATAAACAAGAGACCCAGTACTTC. This rearrangement joins TRBV5-6 to TRBJ2-5, with 7 positions matching TRBD2. The CDR3 has 17 residues. The trim removed 4 bases at V and 2 bases at J, leaving 14 bases unmatched. The germline CDR1 and CDR2 sequences are SGHDT and YYEEEE.

This chain joins TRBV5-4 and TRBJ2-1; D is ambiguous. Trimming shortened V by 1 base and J by 14 bases, and 16 bases separated the two germline ends. This CDR3 is built from 13 residues. The germline gives CDR1 SGHNT, CDR2 YYREEE (reference sequence). As DNA, the CDR3 is TGTGCCAGCAGCTTGACCCTTCTAGGCGAGAAGTTCTTC. As protein: CASSLTLLGEKFF.

The chain has TRBV19 and TRBJ1-3; D unresolved. Trimming took 6 bases from V and 0 from J, leaving 12 bases between them. The CDR3 covers 15 residues. The V gene's germline CDR1 is LNHDA and CDR2 SQIVND (reference sequence). The CDR3 protein is CASRADGISGNTIYF. The CDR3, as DNA: TGTGCCAGTAGAGCGGACGGGATCTCTGGAAACACCATATATTTT. Full variable domain (rest looked up from reference TRBV19 and TRBJ1-3): DGGITQSPKYLFRKEGQNVTLSCEQNLNHDAMYWYRQDPGQGLRLIYYSQIVNDFQKGDIAEGYSVSREKKESFPLTVTSAQKNPTAFYLCASRADGISGNTIYFGEGSWLTVV.

This clone has only a few counts. The V and J genes are TRBV7-3 and TRBJ2-5; 8 bases line up with TRBD1. Germline V lookup: CDR1 SGHTA, CDR2 FQGTGA. The CDR3 totals 11 residues. The V and J ends lost 2 bases and 13 bases, in that order; junction bases with no gene match: 3. CDR3 region: CASSLLTGGYF. DNA of the CDR3: TGTGCCAGCAGCTTACTAACAGGGGGGTACTTC.

This chain joins TRBV27 and TRBJ2-7; D unresolved. Trimming took off 3 bases at V and 3 bases at J, with 18 bases between the two ends. Germline V gives CDR1 MNHEY, CDR2 SMNVEV (reference sequence). The CDR3 is made up of 16 amino acids. DNA of the CDR3: TGTGCCAGCAGTTTCTCGCTACTAAGCCCCTACTACGAGCAGTACTTC. Its translation: CASSFSLLSPYYEQYF.

Only a few counts were recorded for this clone. The chain links TRBV6-6 to TRBJ2-7; 11 bases align to TRBD2. The CDR3 spans 16 residues. J was trimmed by 1 base and V by 6 bases; bases with no gene match: 8. Looked up from germline, CDR1 is MNHNY and CDR2 is SVGAGI (reference sequence). In nucleotides, the CDR3 is TGTGCCAGCAGGGGGGATCTAGCGGGAGGTTCCTACGAGCAGTACTTC. It translates to CASRGDLAGGSYEQYF.

The chain is built from TRBV7-8 and TRBJ2-7; D might be TRBD2 (5 bases). The CDR3 length is 14 residues. CDR1 is SGHVS, CDR2 FQNEAQ, per germline. The V end was cut by 5 bases, the J end by 0 bases, with 11 bases between. The CDR3 coding sequence is TGTGCCAGCAGCCGAGGACTGATCTCCTACGAGCAGTACTTC. It translates to CASSRGLISYEQYF.

This clone turned up a few times. This chain connects TRBV28 to TRBJ1-1; possibly TRBD1 for D (6 bases). Germline-derived CDR1 and CDR2 are MDHEN and SYDVKM. Trimming took 6 bases from V and 7 from J, leaving 15 bases between them. This CDR3 is 13 amino acids long. The CDR3 loop reads CASRPPGENEAFF. Written as DNA, the CDR3 is TGTGCCAGCAGGCCTCCAGGGGAAAATGAAGCTTTCTTT.

The chain recombines TRBV5-1 with TRBJ2-5; D remains ambiguous. The CDR3 loop spans 13 amino acids. Trimming shortened V by 0 bases and J by 3 bases, and 6 bases separated the two germline ends. The V gene's germline CDR1 is SGHRS and CDR2 YFSETQ. CDR3 nucleotide sequence: TGCGCCAGCAGCTTGGGGTCCGAAGAGACCCAGTACTTC. Encoded protein: CASSLGSEETQYF.

This clone turned up a few times. The V and J genes are TRBV18 and TRBJ2-6, with D tentatively TRBD2 (6 bases). This CDR3 spans 18 amino acids. V was trimmed by 6 bases and J by 4 bases, leaving 22 bases between them. Germline CDR1 and CDR2: KGHSH and LQKENI. In DNA, the CDR3 is TGTGCCAGCTCCCAAGTGGCGGGGCTGTGGGACGGGGCCAACGTCCTGACTTTC. Amino acid sequence: CASSQVAGLWDGANVLTF.

CDR3 amino acids: CSVSLQIEETQYF. In nucleotides, the CDR3 is TGCAGCGTTAGTCTACAGATCGAAGAGACCCAGTACTTC. The chain has TRBV29-1 and TRBJ2-5; the D is unclear. The CDR3 runs 13 residues. The V and J ends lost 5 bases and 3 bases respectively, with 13 bases between them. The germline V gene has CDR1 SQVTM and CDR2 ANQGSEA.

This clone was observed a handful of times. Here the CDR3 DNA reads TGTGCCAGCTCACGAGTGATGGACTCCAGCTCCTACGAGCAGTACTTC. As protein: CASSRVMDSSSYEQYF. The chain combines TRBV18 with TRBJ2-7, with a tentative D call TRBD2 (5 bases). In germline, CDR1 is KGHSH, CDR2 LQKENI. CDR3 length: 16 amino acids. The V end lost 4 bases, the J end lost 0 bases, and 16 bases lay between the germline ends.

This clone has more than one count but fewer than ten. This rearrangement joins TRBV11-1 to TRBJ2-1; 7 nucleotides line up with TRBD1. The CDR3 has 16 amino acids. V was clipped by 4 bases and J by 6 bases; unmatched bases: 12. Germline assignment: CDR1 SGHAT and CDR2 FQDESV (reference sequence). CDR3 protein: CASSSRRDSLFNEQFF. CDR3 nucleotide sequence: TGTGCCAGCAGCTCCCGCCGGGACAGCCTTTTCAATGAGCAGTTCTTC.

The chain couples TRBV5-6 to TRBJ2-2; D ambiguous. Germline V gene sequence: CDR1 SGHDT, CDR2 YYEEEE. This CDR3 contains 15 residues. The V end lost 1 base, the J end lost 4 bases, and 11 bases lay between the germline ends. DNA for the CDR3: TGTGCCAGCAGCTTGTTGGAGAAGCGCACCGGGGAGCTGTTTTTT. Residues: CASSLLEKRTGELFF.

This clone was observed a handful of times. This sequence joins TRBV28 and TRBJ2-7; D gene unclear. Germline CDR1 MDHEN, CDR2 SYDVKM. The V end was cut by 5 bases, the J end by 5 bases, with 13 bases between. This CDR3 spans 13 amino acids. CDR3 sequence reads: CASSTVVSDEQYF. The CDR3 nucleotides read TGTGCCAGCAGTACCGTAGTTTCCGACGAGCAGTACTTC.

This clone was seen a handful of times. The CDR3 region is CASNLDRSDTQYF. CDR3 DNA: TGTGCCAGCAACCTTGACAGGTCAGATACGCAGTATTTT. The J gene is TRBJ2-3, the V gene TRBV11-2, with a possible D match to TRBD1 (6 bases). The CDR3 has 13 residues. Germline V lookup: CDR1 SGHAT, CDR2 FQNNGV. Trimming took off 7 bases at V and 4 bases at J, with 12 bases between the two ends.

This clone was observed a few times. V usage is TRBV6-5 and J usage is TRBJ2-2, with 7 bases identical to TRBD2. The V segment lost 2 bases and the J segment 6 bases; nucleotides outside the gene matches: 6. Germline V CDR1 and CDR2: MNHEY, SVGAGI. The length of the CDR3 is 15 residues. This CDR3 is CASSYSGGSAGELFF. The CDR3 coding sequence is TGTGCCAGCAGTTACAGCGGCGGGAGCGCCGGGGAGCTGTTTTTT.

V and J are TRBV10-3 and TRBJ1-1; D is unclear. Germline V gives CDR1 ENHRY, CDR2 SYGVKD. V lost 10 bases, J lost 2 bases, and 14 bases lay in between. The CDR3 length is 13 residues. CDR3 DNA sequence: TGTGCCACCCGGCGGGTAGCAAACACTGAAGCTTTCTTT. Protein: CATRRVANTEAFF.

The chain combines TRBV21-1 with TRBJ2-1; the tabulated D call, TRBD1, remains unverified against the DNA. TRBV21-1 is marked as a pseudogene. The length of the CDR3 is 16 residues. The chain's CDR3 is CASSPDEGAGGEGQFF. CDR3 nucleotide sequence: TGTGCCAGCAGCCCTGACGAGGGGGCAGGGGGCGAGGGGCAGTTCTTC.

The rearrangement joins TRBV25-1 to TRBJ2-7; no firm D call. Between the trimmed V and J ends, which lost 3 bases and 3 bases, there was a span of 12 bases. This CDR3 is built from 14 residues. The germline V gene has CDR1 MGHDK and CDR2 SYGVNS. The CDR3 is CASSDSRTDYEQYF. DNA for the CDR3: TGTGCCAGCAGTGATTCCCGGACGGACTACGAGCAGTACTTC.

The chain links TRBV2 to TRBJ2-5; 10 bases are shared with TRBD2. V was pared by 6 bases and J by 3 bases, with 7 bases of the junction left unmatched. Germline CDR1 SNHLY, CDR2 FYNNEI. The CDR3 is made up of 15 amino acids. This chain's CDR3 is CASRWDLAGEETQYF. CDR3 nucleotide sequence: TGTGCCAGCAGGTGGGACCTAGCGGGAGAAGAGACCCAGTACTTC.

For the CDR3, the DNA is TGTGCCAGCAGCCCCGGCGGGCAGGGGGTCGAGACCCAGTACTTC. Its protein product is CASSPGGQGVETQYF. The chain joins TRBV11-1 to TRBJ2-5; 7 bases map to TRBD1. Losses at the gene ends were 5 bases for V and 5 bases for J; bases not matched to a gene: 11. CDR3 length: 15 residues. Per the germline V gene, CDR1 is SGHAT and CDR2 is FQDESV (reference sequence).

This clone was detected only a few times. V usage is TRBV9 and J usage is TRBJ2-6, with 13 bases aligning to TRBD2. The ends lost 4 bases at V and 0 bases at J; junction bases unmatched: 4. Germline values: CDR1 SGDLS, CDR2 YYNGEE. CDR3 length equals 18 residues. CDR3 loop: CASSNRLAGGSGANVLTF. CDR3 DNA: TGTGCCAGCAGCAATAGACTAGCGGGAGGCTCTGGGGCCAACGTCCTGACTTTC.

CDR3 nucleotides: TGTGCCAGCAGTTTATACAGCGCGGGCTCCTACAATGAGCAGTTCTTC. This gives the protein CASSLYSAGSYNEQFF. V and J are TRBV28 and TRBJ2-1, with D possibly TRBD2 on 5 matching bases. CDR3 size: 16 residues. V was trimmed by 1 base and J by 0 bases, leaving 10 bases between them. In germline, CDR1 is MDHEN, CDR2 SYDVKM.

For the CDR3, the DNA is TGCGCCAGCAGCTTGGCTTCAATGTCCTACAATGAGCAGTTCTTC. Translation gives CASSLASMSYNEQFF. The rearrangement joins TRBV5-1 to TRBJ2-1; D gene unclear. V was trimmed by 0 bases and J by 1 base, leaving 8 bases between them. Germline CDR1 and CDR2: SGHRS and YFSETQ. The CDR3 runs to 15 residues.

J is TRBJ2-5 and V is TRBV29-1; D may be TRBD1 (6 bases). CDR1 and CDR2 from the germline V gene are SQVTM and ANQGSEA. The CDR3 is 13 amino acids. The V end was cut by 3 bases, the J end by 2 bases, with 10 bases between. CDR3 DNA: TGCAGCGTTGACAGGGGCGGTCAAGAGACCCAGTACTTC. This codes for CSVDRGGQETQYF.

The chain joins TRBV2 to TRBJ2-7; TRBD2 matches at 7 bases. Germline loops: CDR1 SNHLY, CDR2 FYNNEI. The junction had 11 bases not matched to a gene; V was cut back by 0 bases and J by 6 bases. The CDR3 runs 16 residues. The CDR3 DNA follows: TGTGCCAGCAGTGAAGCGCGCGGGAGCCGGTTAGGCGAGCAGTACTTC. This gives the protein CASSEARGSRLGEQYF.